These T cell receptor beta chains were read from a single sample in a study of T cells in Graves' hyperthyroidism and ophthalmopathy. TCRdb re-analysed the multiplex PCR reads in MiXCR, keeping a single row per CDR3 protein. Among hundreds of thousands of distinct CDR3 sequences listed, roughly 20% were seen once. The sequenced sample consisted of blood. These receptors came from a man aged 25 to 40 with Graves' ophthalmopathy. CDR3s include the opening cysteine and the closing phenylalanine or tryptophan. D genes are given only for firm matches. A clone size is listed for some rows: how often the clone was seen (once, few, many), or a class if it is expanded.

v_gene: TRBV12-3/TRBV12-4
j_gene: TRBJ2-3
abundance: few
d_gene: TRBD2
CDR3nt: TGTGCCAGCAGTTTACTGGCGGGGGGACGGGATACGCAGTATTTT
CDR3aa: CASSLLAGGRDTQYF

v_gene: TRBV28
j_gene: TRBJ2-2
abundance: few
d_gene: TRBD2
CDR3nt: TGTGCCAGCAGCCGCGGCGGGGAGGGGATCACCGGGGAGCTGTTTTTT
CDR3aa: CASSRGGEGITGELFF

v_gene: TRBV30
j_gene: TRBJ2-7
abundance: -
d_gene: TRBD1
CDR3nt: TGTGCCTTACGGGACAGCTCCTACGAGCAGTACTTC
CDR3aa: CALRDSSYEQYF

v_gene: TRBV19
j_gene: TRBJ1-1
abundance: few
d_gene: -
CDR3nt: TGTGCCAGTAGTATTTGGGCGGGACAGAACACTGAAGCTTTCTTT
CDR3aa: CASSIWAGQNTEAFF

v_gene: TRBV10-2
j_gene: TRBJ2-1
abundance: few
d_gene: TRBD2
CDR3nt: TGCGCCAGCAGGTTGGGACTAGCGCATTACAATGAGCAGTTCTTC
CDR3aa: CASRLGLAHYNEQFF

v_gene: TRBV20-1
j_gene: TRBJ1-5
abundance: many
d_gene: -
CDR3nt: TGCAGTGCTCCCCGACAGGCCAATCAGCCCCAGCATTTT
CDR3aa: CSAPRQANQPQHF

v_gene: TRBV30
j_gene: TRBJ2-2
abundance: few
d_gene: -
CDR3nt: TGTGCCTGGACCCTCGCACGGGAGGGGGAGCTGTTTTTT
CDR3aa: CAWTLAREGELFF

v_gene: TRBV20-1
j_gene: TRBJ2-3
abundance: few
d_gene: -
CDR3nt: TGCAGTGCTAGAGGGGGGACAACCAGCACAGATACGCAGTATTTT
CDR3aa: CSARGGTTSTDTQYF

v_gene: TRBV20-1
j_gene: TRBJ2-7
abundance: -
d_gene: -
CDR3nt: TGCAGTGCTAGAGTCTGGCAAGCCTACGAGCAGTACTTC
CDR3aa: CSARVWQAYEQYF

v_gene: TRBV7-9
j_gene: TRBJ2-7
abundance: few
d_gene: -
CDR3nt: TGTGCCAGCAGCTCACAGGGACCGTCTTACGAGCAGTACTTC
CDR3aa: CASSSQGPSYEQYF

v_gene: TRBV28
j_gene: TRBJ2-7
abundance: -
d_gene: -
CDR3nt: TGTGCCAGCAGTCCAGGATCGCTTCTATACGAGCAGTACTTC
CDR3aa: CASSPGSLLYEQYF

v_gene: TRBV2
j_gene: TRBJ2-6
abundance: few
d_gene: TRBD1
CDR3nt: TGTGCCAGCAGCAACCCAACAGGGGCTGGGGCCAACGTCCTGACTTTC
CDR3aa: CASSNPTGAGANVLTF

v_gene: TRBV7-6
j_gene: TRBJ2-7
abundance: -
d_gene: TRBD1
CDR3nt: TGTGCCAGCAGCTTAGGGACAGGATATTCCTACGAGCGGTACTTC
CDR3aa: CASSLGTGYSYERYF

v_gene: TRBV29-1
j_gene: TRBJ2-5
abundance: few
d_gene: -
CDR3nt: TGCAGCGTTGATCCGGGCCTCCAAGAGACCCAGTACTTC
CDR3aa: CSVDPGLQETQYF

v_gene: TRBV12-3/TRBV12-4
j_gene: TRBJ1-4
abundance: -
d_gene: TRBD1
CDR3nt: TGTGCCAGCAGCCGGGACAGAACTAATGAAAAACTGTTTTTT
CDR3aa: CASSRDRTNEKLFF

v_gene: TRBV12-3/TRBV12-4
j_gene: TRBJ1-2
abundance: -
d_gene: TRBD1
CDR3nt: TGTGCCAGCAGGCAATCGACAGGGGTGCACTATGGCTACACCTTC
CDR3aa: CASRQSTGVHYGYTF

v_gene: TRBV11-2
j_gene: TRBJ2-5
abundance: -
d_gene: TRBD2
CDR3nt: TGTGCCAGCAGCCTCTCAGGACTAGCGGGAACCCAAGAGACCCAGTACTTC
CDR3aa: CASSLSGLAGTQETQYF

v_gene: TRBV12-3/TRBV12-4
j_gene: TRBJ1-1
abundance: many
d_gene: TRBD1
CDR3nt: TGTGCCAGCAGTACCAGGGACAGGGAAAGTAGGTTCGACACTGAAGCTTTCTTT
CDR3aa: CASSTRDRESRFDTEAFF

v_gene: TRBV5-8
j_gene: TRBJ2-7
abundance: few
d_gene: -
CDR3nt: TGTGCCAGCAAACCCGGCGGAACCCCCCGCGAGCAGTACTTC
CDR3aa: CASKPGGTPREQYF

v_gene: TRBV11-2
j_gene: TRBJ2-1
abundance: many
d_gene: TRBD2
CDR3nt: TGTGCCAGCAGCGTAACCTCGTCGGGACTAGCGGGAAAATTCTCCTACAATGAGCAGTTCTTC
CDR3aa: CASSVTSSGLAGKFSYNEQFF

v_gene: TRBV28
j_gene: TRBJ1-5
abundance: many
d_gene: TRBD1
CDR3nt: TGTGCCAGCAGTGACGGGACAGTTGTTAATCAGCCCCAGCATTTT
CDR3aa: CASSDGTVVNQPQHF

v_gene: TRBV30
j_gene: TRBJ1-2
abundance: few
d_gene: -
CDR3nt: TGTGCCTGGGAGGAGGGGGGACCCTATGGCTACACCTTC
CDR3aa: CAWEEGGPYGYTF

v_gene: TRBV12-3/TRBV12-4
j_gene: TRBJ2-3
abundance: once
d_gene: TRBD2
CDR3nt: TGTGCCAGCAGTTTGGCGCGGCGGGGGGCAGATACGCAGTATTTT
CDR3aa: CASSLARRGADTQYF

v_gene: TRBV10-3
j_gene: TRBJ2-1
abundance: -
d_gene: -
CDR3nt: TGTGCCATCAGGCACCAGGGGACGAATGAGCAGTTCTTC
CDR3aa: CAIRHQGTNEQFF

v_gene: TRBV7-8
j_gene: TRBJ2-1
abundance: -
d_gene: -
CDR3nt: TGTTCCAGCAGCCGTGACTCGGGTAATGTGTTCTTC
CDR3aa: CSSSRDSGNVFF

v_gene: TRBV2
j_gene: TRBJ2-5
abundance: many
d_gene: -
CDR3nt: TGTGCCAGCAATTACGACAGCGGCGAGACCCAGTACTTC
CDR3aa: CASNYDSGETQYF

v_gene: TRBV18
j_gene: TRBJ2-7
abundance: few
d_gene: TRBD2
CDR3nt: TGTGCCAGCTCACTCCCCGCGGGAGTGAACGAGCAGTACTTC
CDR3aa: CASSLPAGVNEQYF

v_gene: TRBV20-1
j_gene: TRBJ2-5
abundance: -
d_gene: -
CDR3nt: TGCAGTGCTAGAGTGGAGGGGACCCAGTACTTC
CDR3aa: CSARVEGTQYF

v_gene: TRBV14
j_gene: TRBJ1-4
abundance: -
d_gene: -
CDR3nt: TGTGCCAGCAGCCATCAGGACGGGAGGGATGAAAAACTGTTTTTT
CDR3aa: CASSHQDGRDEKLFF

v_gene: TRBV30
j_gene: TRBJ2-3
abundance: -
d_gene: TRBD2
CDR3nt: TGTGCCTGGAGTCAAGCGGGGGAGCAGTATTTT
CDR3aa: CAWSQAGEQYF

v_gene: TRBV11-2
j_gene: TRBJ2-2
abundance: -
d_gene: -
CDR3nt: TGTGCCAGCAGCTTGGGGGTGAATTTGAACACCGGGGAGCTGTTTTTT
CDR3aa: CASSLGVNLNTGELFF

v_gene: TRBV19
j_gene: TRBJ1-1
abundance: -
d_gene: -
CDR3nt: TGTGCCAGTAGCCATAAGTGGGGGTATGAAGCTTTCTTT
CDR3aa: CASSHKWGYEAFF

v_gene: TRBV20-1
j_gene: TRBJ2-3
abundance: -
d_gene: TRBD1
CDR3nt: TGCAGTGCTACAAACAGGGGAGATACGCAGTATTTT
CDR3aa: CSATNRGDTQYF

v_gene: TRBV28
j_gene: TRBJ2-4
abundance: few
d_gene: -
CDR3nt: TGTGCCAGCAGTTTATGGGCCCAGGGCTACAAAAACATTCAGTACTTC
CDR3aa: CASSLWAQGYKNIQYF

v_gene: TRBV5-1
j_gene: TRBJ1-1
abundance: many
d_gene: TRBD1
CDR3nt: TGCGCCAGCAGCCAGGACGGACAGGGGATCACTGAAGCTTTCTTT
CDR3aa: CASSQDGQGITEAFF

v_gene: TRBV20-1
j_gene: TRBJ1-5
abundance: -
d_gene: -
CDR3nt: TGCAGTGCTAGAGATCTCTACAGGGAAGATCAGCCCCAGCATTTT
CDR3aa: CSARDLYREDQPQHF

v_gene: TRBV18
j_gene: TRBJ2-7
abundance: many
d_gene: TRBD1
CDR3nt: TGTGCCAGCTCACCGAGCGACAGGGGATACGAGCAGTACTTC
CDR3aa: CASSPSDRGYEQYF

v_gene: TRBV5-5
j_gene: TRBJ2-5
abundance: -
d_gene: -
CDR3nt: TGTGCCAGCAGCCCCCACATGTACCAAGAGACCCAGTACTTC
CDR3aa: CASSPHMYQETQYF

v_gene: TRBV11-2
j_gene: TRBJ2-7
abundance: few
d_gene: -
CDR3nt: TGCGCCAGCAGCCAATACGGGTCATCCTACGAGCAGTACTTC
CDR3aa: CASSQYGSSYEQYF

v_gene: TRBV30
j_gene: TRBJ2-7
abundance: -
d_gene: TRBD2
CDR3nt: TGTACCTGGAGTGGCGGGACTAGCGGATACGAGCAGTACTTC
CDR3aa: CTWSGGTSGYEQYF

v_gene: TRBV2
j_gene: TRBJ2-5
abundance: few
d_gene: TRBD2
CDR3nt: TGTGCCAGCAGCACCGTGTCTAGCGGGGGGGGGTACCAAGAGACCCAGTACTTC
CDR3aa: CASSTVSSGGGYQETQYF

v_gene: TRBV2
j_gene: TRBJ2-7
abundance: -
d_gene: -
CDR3nt: TGTGCCAGCAGCGACGACTACTACGAGCAGTACTTC
CDR3aa: CASSDDYYEQYF

v_gene: TRBV6-6
j_gene: TRBJ2-3
abundance: -
d_gene: TRBD2
CDR3nt: TGTGCCAGCAGTTACTCGGCGGGGGGGGGCACAGATACGCAGTATTTT
CDR3aa: CASSYSAGGGTDTQYF

v_gene: TRBV29-1
j_gene: TRBJ2-1
abundance: -
d_gene: TRBD2
CDR3nt: TGCAGCGTTGGACTAGCGGGAGTAGACTACAATGAGCAGTTCTTC
CDR3aa: CSVGLAGVDYNEQFF

v_gene: TRBV15
j_gene: TRBJ2-7
abundance: -
d_gene: -
CDR3nt: TGTGCCACCAGTGGACCCGGGTGGGACGAGCAGTACTTC
CDR3aa: CATSGPGWDEQYF

v_gene: TRBV10-3
j_gene: TRBJ2-3
abundance: -
d_gene: -
CDR3nt: TGTGCCATCAGTGCGGCAGCCAACAGGGATACGCAGTATTTT
CDR3aa: CAISAAANRDTQYF

v_gene: TRBV19
j_gene: TRBJ2-7
abundance: -
d_gene: -
CDR3nt: TGTGCCAGTAGTATAGCTTTCCGGCGGGATATCTCCTACGAGCAGTACTTC
CDR3aa: CASSIAFRRDISYEQYF

v_gene: TRBV28
j_gene: TRBJ2-1
abundance: few
d_gene: TRBD2
CDR3nt: TGTGCCAGCACCCCTGGAGGGACTAGCGGGAGTTCTGAGCAGTTCTTC
CDR3aa: CASTPGGTSGSSEQFF

v_gene: TRBV7-9
j_gene: TRBJ2-1
abundance: -
d_gene: TRBD2
CDR3nt: TGTGCCAGCAGCTTACTGGCACTAGCGGGAGGAATCGATGAGCAGTTCTTC
CDR3aa: CASSLLALAGGIDEQFF

v_gene: TRBV24-1
j_gene: TRBJ1-2
abundance: few
d_gene: -
CDR3nt: TGTGCCACCAGTGATGAGAGAGCTGGAACCAACTATGGCTACACCTTC
CDR3aa: CATSDERAGTNYGYTF

v_gene: TRBV4-1
j_gene: TRBJ2-1
abundance: -
d_gene: TRBD2
CDR3nt: TGCGCCAGCAGCCAAGAACCGGGACTAGCGGGAGGGAATGAGCAGTTCTTC
CDR3aa: CASSQEPGLAGGNEQFF

v_gene: TRBV11-1
j_gene: TRBJ2-1
abundance: many
d_gene: TRBD2
CDR3nt: TGTGCCAGCAGCGCACTTTTAGCGGGAGTAGGGAATGAGCAGTTCTTC
CDR3aa: CASSALLAGVGNEQFF

v_gene: TRBV28
j_gene: TRBJ1-4
abundance: -
d_gene: -
CDR3nt: TGTGCCAGCAGTCCCAGGGGTTTGAAAGAAAAACTGTTTTTT
CDR3aa: CASSPRGLKEKLFF

v_gene: TRBV7-2
j_gene: TRBJ2-5
abundance: few
d_gene: TRBD2
CDR3nt: TGTGCCAGCAGCTTAGGACCTTTGACTAGCGGGCAAGAGACCCAGTACTTC
CDR3aa: CASSLGPLTSGQETQYF

v_gene: TRBV12-3/TRBV12-4
j_gene: TRBJ2-1
abundance: -
d_gene: TRBD2
CDR3nt: TGTGCCAGCAGTTTTGGACTAGCGGGAGAGAATGAGCAGTTCTTC
CDR3aa: CASSFGLAGENEQFF

v_gene: TRBV6-9
j_gene: TRBJ2-1
abundance: -
d_gene: TRBD2
CDR3nt: TGTGCCAGCAGTTGCGGTGGCGGGAGCTCCTACAATGAGCAGTTCTTC
CDR3aa: CASSCGGGSSYNEQFF

v_gene: TRBV10-1
j_gene: TRBJ2-7
abundance: many
d_gene: -
CDR3nt: TGCGCCAGCAGTGAGAGGGTGGACGGAGACTACGAGCAGTACTTC
CDR3aa: CASSERVDGDYEQYF

v_gene: TRBV20-1
j_gene: TRBJ2-7
abundance: many
d_gene: TRBD1
CDR3nt: TGCAGTGCTAGGGGACAGGGTTCCTACGAGCAGTACTTC
CDR3aa: CSARGQGSYEQYF

v_gene: TRBV2
j_gene: TRBJ1-5
abundance: many
d_gene: -
CDR3nt: TGTGCCAGCAGAGCCTTCGGGGGAGGGTTAAGCAATCAGCCCCAGCATTTT
CDR3aa: CASRAFGGGLSNQPQHF